These T cell receptor beta chains were read from a single sample in a study of blood T cell repertoires in COVID-19. Using immunoSEQ multiplex PCR, the repertoire was profiled, and TCRdb retains in-frame clones only, with some absent. The profile shows about 14,000 clones, roughly nine tenths of them singletons. The specimen was peripheral blood. The receptors originated from a man aged 45-65 years with active COVID-19. The CDR3 runs from the conserved cysteine through the conserved F or W. The D gene is left open where the match is weak.

d_call: NA
j_call: TRBJ2-2
v_call: TRBV6-5
cdr3_aa: CASSHILNTGELFF

d_call: NA
j_call: TRBJ1-1
v_call: TRBV7-8
cdr3_aa: CASSRDTEAFF

d_call: NA
j_call: TRBJ2-7
v_call: TRBV7-8
cdr3_aa: CASSLAIHGSPPYEQYF

d_call: NA
j_call: TRBJ2-1
v_call: TRBV4-3
cdr3_aa: CASSQVTGAYYNEQFF

d_call: NA
j_call: TRBJ1-1
v_call: TRBV11-3
cdr3_aa: CASSSEKEHRAFF

d_call: NA
j_call: TRBJ2-3
v_call: TRBV6-5
cdr3_aa: CASSYRSSHTDTQYF

d_call: NA
j_call: TRBJ1-1
v_call: TRBV7-9
cdr3_aa: CASSLLAGPDTEAFF

d_call: NA
j_call: TRBJ2-1
v_call: TRBV6-6
cdr3_aa: CASSPLRGLSSYNEQFF

d_call: NA
j_call: TRBJ1-2
v_call: TRBV28
cdr3_aa: CASSPGAGYGYTF

d_call: NA
j_call: TRBJ1-2
v_call: TRBV5-5
cdr3_aa: CASSLGYRSNYGYTF

d_call: NA
j_call: TRBJ1-5
v_call: TRBV7-2
cdr3_aa: CASSRDRVDNQPQHF

d_call: TRBD1
j_call: TRBJ2-4
v_call: TRBV6-6
cdr3_aa: CASSLGTGDVAKNIQYF

d_call: NA
j_call: TRBJ2-7
v_call: TRBV12-3/TRBV12-4
cdr3_aa: CASSTGLSYEQYF

d_call: NA
j_call: TRBJ1-1
v_call: TRBV21-1
cdr3_aa: CASSAAGTSNTEAFF

d_call: TRBD2
j_call: TRBJ2-3
v_call: TRBV25-1
cdr3_aa: CASRDSGRATDTQYF

d_call: NA
j_call: TRBJ2-2
v_call: TRBV5-1
cdr3_aa: CASSLNSANTGELFF

d_call: NA
j_call: TRBJ1-4
v_call: TRBV19
cdr3_aa: CASSPRTARDGEKLFF

d_call: TRBD2
j_call: TRBJ2-2
v_call: TRBV6-4
cdr3_aa: CASSASGSTGELFF

d_call: TRBD1
j_call: TRBJ2-1
v_call: TRBV5-1
cdr3_aa: CASSSGQGRGEQFF

d_call: TRBD1
j_call: TRBJ1-2
v_call: TRBV18
cdr3_aa: CASSPGQGLYGYTF